Below are 28 T cell receptor delta chains sequenced from a single sample in a study of human gamma delta and Vdelta1 T cells. These TCRs are of unknown antigen specificity. TCRdb re-called clones from the PCR reads via CATT. In the table there are around 6,000 delta-chain clones, around two fifths of which are singletons. The sample taken for sequencing was Vdelta1 gamma-delta T cells from blood grown in culture (DOT cells). The source is a human donor in good health.

V usage is TRDV1 and J usage is TRDJ1; D perhaps matches TRDD3 (6 bases). Germline CDR1 is TSWWSYY and CDR2 is QGS. The CDR3 spans 16 residues. Trimming removed 3 bases at V and 0 bases at J, with 14 bases between. The CDR3 DNA follows: TGTGCTCTTGGGGACCTTTTCCTGGGGTACACCGATAAACTCATCTTT. Translated: CALGDLFLGYTDKLIF.

The rearrangement joins TRDV1 to TRDJ1, with D maybe TRDD2 (6 bases). CDR1 and CDR2 from the germline V gene are TSWWSYY and QGS. The CDR3 consists of 16 residues. V gave up 10 bases and J gave up 5 bases, with 26 bases separating them. CDR3 protein: CAPFASPTPLLDKLIF. DNA of the CDR3: TGTGCTCCCTTTGCTAGTCCTACTCCGCTTCTTGATAAACTCATCTTT.

In this sample, this clone is medium-sized. The chain is built from TRDV1 and TRDJ4; TRDD2 matches at 7 bases. This CDR3 comprises 17 residues. CDR1 is TSWWSYY, CDR2 QGS, per germline. V gave up 5 bases and J gave up 0 bases; unmatched junction bases: 15. CDR3 amino acids: CALGKYLPIGGSRPLIF. For the CDR3, the DNA is TGTGCTCTTGGGAAGTATCTTCCTATCGGGGGGTCCAGACCCCTGATCTTT.

As concerns this clone: Since a far larger clone is one base different, this is likely a read error. V usage is TRDV1 and J usage is TRDJ1; the match to TRDD3 covers 8 bases. Germline lookup yields CDR1 TSWWSYY and CDR2 QGS. The CDR3 has 20 residues. V shed 3 bases and J 0 bases; nucleotides not matched to a gene: 18. CDR3 in amino acids: CALGDSSLNVLGGYTDKLIF. The DNA of the CDR3 is TGTGCTCTTGGGGACTCCAGCCTAAACGTACTGGGGGGGTACACCGATAAACTCATCTTT.

This chain links TRDV1 with TRDJ1, with 12 bases lining up with TRDD3. The CDR3 is made up of 21 amino acids. Trimming took 2 bases from V and 0 from J; bases not matched to a gene: 16. Per germline, CDR1 TSWWSYY and CDR2 QGS. The CDR3 sequence is CALGEDSQNWGIQGYTDKLIF. CDR3 in DNA: TGTGCTCTTGGGGAAGATTCCCAGAACTGGGGGATACAGGGGTACACCGATAAACTCATCTTT.

A remark on this clone: At the DNA level, this CDR3 is encoded by other sequences in the same sample as well. V and J are TRDV1 and TRDJ1; 10 nucleotides line up with TRDD3. Germline CDR1 and CDR2: TSWWSYY and QGS. J was trimmed by 0 bases and V by 1 base; bases with no gene match: 14. This CDR3 region has 20 residues. DNA for the CDR3: TGTGCTCTTGGGGAACGGTGGACGCTGGGGGATATCGCGAACACCGATAAACTCATCTTT. It codes for CALGERWTLGDIANTDKLIF.

By share, this clone ranks as medium-sized (0.01 to 0.1%). Other DNA sequences in the sample encode the same CDR3. The chain recombines TRDV1 with TRDJ2, with 9 bases matching TRDD3. The CDR3 is 22 amino acids. V trimming: 4 bases; J trimming: 1 base; junction bases outside the gene matches: 22. Germline V gives CDR1 TSWWSYY, CDR2 QGS. The CDR3 sequence: CALGALFLQPYWGTHLTAQLFF. DNA of the CDR3: TGTGCTCTTGGGGCCCTCTTCCTCCAACCCTACTGGGGGACCCATTTGACAGCACAACTCTTCTTT.

This clone was detected only once. Only one base separates this from a far larger clonotype, so it likely reflects a read error. The sample has other DNA sequences that encode this CDR3 too. This chain connects TRDV1 to TRDJ4, with D perhaps TRDD3 (6 bases). Trimming stripped 1 base from V and 4 bases from J, with 16 bases between. The CDR3 is made up of 15 amino acids. CDR1 is TSWWSYY, CDR2 QGS, per germline. The CDR3 DNA is TGTGCTCTTGGGGAACCACCCTACCTGGGGAAACCCCTGATCTTT. Protein: CALGEPPYLGKPLIF.

Within the sample, this clone is medium-sized (0.01 to 0.1%). The chain joins TRDV1 to TRDJ1, with 11 bases aligning to TRDD3. The germline V gene encodes CDR1 TSWWSYY and CDR2 QGS. V dropped 1 base and J dropped 0; count of bases not matched to a gene: 28. This CDR3 contains 25 residues. CDR3 in DNA: TGTGCTCTTGGGGAACGGAGACTAAATGTAGGGGGTACTGGGGGATATGGCTTTTACACCGATAAACTCATCTTT. Encoded protein: CALGERRLNVGGTGGYGFYTDKLIF.

The genes are TRDV1 and TRDJ1; 7 bases map to TRDD3. Germline CDR1 and CDR2: TSWWSYY and QGS. The V gene end was trimmed by 3 bases and the J gene end by 0 bases; junction bases not matched to a gene: 16. There are 19 residues in the CDR3. The CDR3 reads CALGELIRGGPNYTDKLIF. CDR3 sequence (DNA): TGTGCTCTTGGGGAGCTAATCCGTGGGGGACCCAACTACACCGATAAACTCATCTTT.

This chain joins TRDV1 and TRDJ1; 7 bases fit TRDD3. V was clipped by 2 bases and J by 0 bases; unmatched bases: 24. This CDR3 is built from 22 residues. The germline CDR1 and CDR2 sequences are TSWWSYY and QGS. The CDR3 nucleotides are TGTGCTCTTGGGGAAGGGGAGAGGGCTGGGGGTCCCATTCTATGGTACACCGATAAACTCATCTTT. This translates into CALGEGERAGGPILWYTDKLIF.

This clone turned up a few times. The rearrangement joins TRDV1 to TRDJ1; D gene uncertain. Germline V gene data show CDR1 as TSWWSYY and CDR2 as QGS. V lost 0 bases and J 7 bases, leaving 9 bases between the germline ends. CDR3 size: 13 residues. The CDR3 protein is CALGELFSSKLIF. DNA for the CDR3: TGTGCTCTTGGGGAACTGTTCTCCAGTAAACTCATCTTT.

By share, this clone ranks as medium-sized. The rearrangement joins TRDV1 to TRDJ1; D perhaps matches TRDD2 (6 bases). Trimming took off 1 base at V and 1 base at J, with 19 bases between the two ends. Per germline, CDR1 TSWWSYY and CDR2 QGS. The CDR3 covers 18 residues. CDR3 region: CALGEPFPRRGVTDKLIF. The CDR3 DNA reads as TGTGCTCTTGGGGAACCCTTCCCCAGGAGGGGGGTCACCGATAAACTCATCTTT.

The sample holds a few counts of this clone. The chain recombines TRDV1 with TRDJ2; tentatively, D is TRDD3 (5 bases). This CDR3 is built from 20 residues. In germline, CDR1 is TSWWSYY, CDR2 QGS. Trimming took 0 bases from V and 1 from J, leaving 21 bases between them. Here the CDR3 DNA reads TGTGCTCTTGGGGAACTATACCCCGGGACTGGTCGGCGTTTGACAGCACAACTCTTCTTT. Protein product: CALGELYPGTGRRLTAQLFF.

The rearrangement joins TRDV1 to TRDJ1, with a weak D call TRDD2 (5 bases). V shed 4 bases and J shed 4 bases, with 34 bases lying between them. The CDR3 has 21 amino acids. The germline gives CDR1 TSWWSYY, CDR2 QGS. CDR3 nucleotides: TGTGCTCTTGGGGTTTCGCTCCCTACTTTACCCGGGGCCCCGTTAGGCGATAAACTCATCTTT. Its translation is CALGVSLPTLPGAPLGDKLIF.

This clone was seen a handful of times. This chain joins TRDV1 and TRDJ1, with TRDD3 matching 9 bases. Per germline, CDR1 TSWWSYY and CDR2 QGS. This CDR3 has 19 amino acids. J lost 0 bases, V lost 4 bases, and 15 bases had no gene match. This CDR3 reads CALGGVPTGDTRNTDKLIF. The DNA for the CDR3 is TGTGCTCTTGGGGGTGTTCCTACTGGGGATACGCGGAACACCGATAAACTCATCTTT.

This chain joins TRDV1 and TRDJ1; TRDD3 aligns across 7 bases. Germline V gives CDR1 TSWWSYY, CDR2 QGS. This CDR3 is built from 21 residues. The trim removed 0 bases at V and 0 bases at J, leaving 19 bases unmatched. CDR3 protein: CALGELELSSVLGNYTDKLIF. Here the CDR3 DNA reads TGTGCTCTTGGGGAACTAGAGCTGTCATCGGTACTGGGGAATTACACCGATAAACTCATCTTT.

By sample share, this clone is medium-sized. The rearrangement joins TRDV1 to TRDJ1, with 12 bases lining up with TRDD3. Germline V gene sequence: CDR1 TSWWSYY, CDR2 QGS. The junction had 15 bases not matched to a gene; V was cut back by 4 bases and J by 0 bases. This CDR3 region has 20 residues. CDR3 amino acids: CALGVPFLGDTLPYTDKLIF. The CDR3 DNA follows: TGTGCTCTTGGGGTCCCTTTCCTGGGGGATACGCTCCCGTACACCGATAAACTCATCTTT.

The rearrangement uses TRDV1 and TRDJ1; the match to TRDD3 covers 13 bases. Trimming at V came to 9 bases and at J to 4 bases, leaving 23 bases not matched to a gene. The length of the CDR3 is 20 residues. Germline lookup yields CDR1 TSWWSYY and CDR2 QGS. The CDR3 DNA reads TGTGCTCTCATGGGGCTTCCCCGACCCTACTGGGGGATACGTGGCGATAAACTCATCTTT. Amino acids: CALMGLPRPYWGIRGDKLIF.

This clone came up a few times. J is TRDJ1 and V is TRDV1; D might be TRDD3 (6 bases). This CDR3 has 18 residues. CDR1 is TSWWSYY and CDR2 is QGS in the germline V gene. V dropped 2 bases and J dropped 0 bases, with 19 bases sitting between them. In DNA, the CDR3 is TGTGCTCTTGGGGAAAGTAGGCCCGTTACTGGGTACACCGATAAACTCATCTTT. Protein product: CALGESRPVTGYTDKLIF.

This clone is judged medium-sized. The chain links TRDV1 to TRDJ1, with TRDD3 matching over 13 bases. Germline V gives CDR1 TSWWSYY, CDR2 QGS. The CDR3 has 22 amino acids. Trimming took 1 base from V and 4 from J; bases not matched to a gene: 21. CDR3 coding DNA: TGTGCTCTTGGGGAACCGGCCTTCCTACGTTTACTGGGGGATACGCGAGGCGATAAACTCATCTTT. Its protein is CALGEPAFLRLLGDTRGDKLIF.

This clone came up once. The chain is built from TRDV1 and TRDJ1; 12 bases line up with TRDD3. Germline loops: CDR1 TSWWSYY, CDR2 QGS. CDR3 size: 21 residues. The junction had 14 bases not matched to a gene; V was cut back by 0 bases and J by 0 bases. The CDR3 region has the DNA TGTGCTCTTGGGGAACTTGGGGGCTCGACTGGGGGATACCGGTACACCGATAAACTCATCTTT. Residues: CALGELGGSTGGYRYTDKLIF.

The chain is built from TRDV1 and TRDJ1, with 12 nucleotides matching TRDD3. CDR3 size: 23 residues. J lost 0 bases, V lost 0 bases, and 20 bases had no gene match. Germline CDR1 is TSWWSYY and CDR2 is QGS. This CDR3 reads CALGELQPYWGIPAPSYTDKLIF. Written as DNA, the CDR3 is TGTGCTCTTGGGGAACTGCAGCCTTACTGGGGGATACCAGCCCCCTCTTACACCGATAAACTCATCTTT.

Remarks on this clone: This may be a read error, as it is one base from a much larger clone. The V and J genes are TRDV1 and TRDJ1, with TRDD3 matching 10 bases. Germline V gene sequence: CDR1 TSWWSYY, CDR2 QGS. V trimming: 1 base; J trimming: 0 bases; junction bases outside the gene matches: 17. CDR3 length: 21 amino acids. Written as DNA, the CDR3 is TGTGCTCTTGGGGAACCTTTAGACCCCATCTGGGGGATAATGGACACCGATAAACTCATCTTT. Amino acid sequence: CALGEPLDPIWGIMDTDKLIF.

This clone was found a few times. V and J are TRDV1 and TRDJ4, with 7 bases aligning to TRDD3. The CDR3 loop spans 15 amino acids. Trimming at V came to 5 bases and at J to 0 bases, leaving 9 bases not matched to a gene. CDR1 is TSWWSYY, CDR2 QGS, per germline. CDR3 in amino acids: CALGSNLGDARPLIF. The CDR3 nucleotides are TGTGCTCTTGGGTCAAACTTGGGGGACGCCAGACCCCTGATCTTT.

This clone appeared a few times. V is TRDV1 and J is TRDJ1; 10 bases line up with TRDD3. This CDR3 spans 22 amino acids. CDR1 TSWWSYY and CDR2 QGS come from the germline V gene. J lost 0 bases, V lost 0 bases, and 19 bases had no gene match. The CDR3 bases are TGTGCTCTTGGGGAACTCCTGGACCCTCCGGTGGGGGATACCGGAGACACCGATAAACTCATCTTT. Its translation: CALGELLDPPVGDTGDTDKLIF.

The chain recombines TRDV1 with TRDJ1, with 7 positions matching TRDD3. Trimming took 6 bases from V and 0 from J; bases not matched to a gene: 22. Germline V gene sequence: CDR1 TSWWSYY, CDR2 QGS. The CDR3 runs to 20 residues. The CDR3 spells CALGVVLVRGIPMYTDKLIF. The CDR3 region has the DNA TGTGCTCTTGGAGTTGTCCTTGTCCGGGGGATTCCGATGTACACCGATAAACTCATCTTT.

The chain uses TRDV1 and TRDJ1, with 9 bases lining up with TRDD3. J was trimmed by 0 bases and V by 7 bases; bases with no gene match: 18. The CDR3 sequence is 19 residues long. Germline CDR1 and CDR2: TSWWSYY and QGS. The chain's CDR3 is CALVPSRTGGPQNTDKLIF. The CDR3 region has the DNA TGTGCTCTTGTCCCCTCACGTACTGGGGGACCCCAGAACACCGATAAACTCATCTTT.